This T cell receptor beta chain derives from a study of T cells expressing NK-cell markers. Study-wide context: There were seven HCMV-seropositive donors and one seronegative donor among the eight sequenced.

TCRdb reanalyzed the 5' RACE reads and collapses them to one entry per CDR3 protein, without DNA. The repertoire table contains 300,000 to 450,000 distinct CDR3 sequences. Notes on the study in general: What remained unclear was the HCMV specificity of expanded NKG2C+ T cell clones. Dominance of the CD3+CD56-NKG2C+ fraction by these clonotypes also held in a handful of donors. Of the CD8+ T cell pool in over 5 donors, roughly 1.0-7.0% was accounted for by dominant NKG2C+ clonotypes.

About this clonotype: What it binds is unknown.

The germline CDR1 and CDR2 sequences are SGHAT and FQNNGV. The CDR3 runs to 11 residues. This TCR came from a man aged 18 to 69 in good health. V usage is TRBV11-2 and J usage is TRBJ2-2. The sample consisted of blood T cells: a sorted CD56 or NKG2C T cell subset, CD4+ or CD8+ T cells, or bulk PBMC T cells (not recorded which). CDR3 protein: CASSHTGELFF.